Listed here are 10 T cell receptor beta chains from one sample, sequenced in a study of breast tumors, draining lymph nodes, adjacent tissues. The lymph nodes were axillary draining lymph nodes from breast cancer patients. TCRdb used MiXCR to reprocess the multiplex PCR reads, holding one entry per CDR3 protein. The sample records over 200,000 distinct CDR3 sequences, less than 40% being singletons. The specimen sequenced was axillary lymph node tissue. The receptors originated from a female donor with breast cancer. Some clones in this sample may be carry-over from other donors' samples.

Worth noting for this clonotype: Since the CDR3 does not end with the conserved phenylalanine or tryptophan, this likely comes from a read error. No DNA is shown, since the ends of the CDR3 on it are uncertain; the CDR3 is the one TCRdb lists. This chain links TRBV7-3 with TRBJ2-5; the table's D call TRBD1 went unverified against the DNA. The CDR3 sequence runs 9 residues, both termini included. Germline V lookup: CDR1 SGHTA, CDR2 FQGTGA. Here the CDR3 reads CASSLRGAL.

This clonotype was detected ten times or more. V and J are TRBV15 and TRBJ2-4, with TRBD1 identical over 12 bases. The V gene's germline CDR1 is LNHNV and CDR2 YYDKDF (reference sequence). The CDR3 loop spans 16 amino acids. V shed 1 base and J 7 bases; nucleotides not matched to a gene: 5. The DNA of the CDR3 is TGTGCCACCAGCAGAGGAACCGGGACAGGGGGCAACATTCAGTACTTC. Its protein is CATSRGTGTGGNIQYF.

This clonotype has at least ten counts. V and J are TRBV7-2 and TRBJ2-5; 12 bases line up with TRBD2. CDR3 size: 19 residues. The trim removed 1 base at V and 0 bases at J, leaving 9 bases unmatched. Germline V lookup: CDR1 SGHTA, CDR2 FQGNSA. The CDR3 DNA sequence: TGTGCCAGCAGCTTAGTTCAGTCGACTAGCGGGAGTAACCAAGAGACCCAGTACTTC. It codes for CASSLVQSTSGSNQETQYF.

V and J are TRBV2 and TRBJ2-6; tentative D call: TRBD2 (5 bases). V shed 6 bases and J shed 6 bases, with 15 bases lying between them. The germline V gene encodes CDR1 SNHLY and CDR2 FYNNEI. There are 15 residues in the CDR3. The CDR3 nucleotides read TGTGCCAGCAGCCAAGAAGGTCTAGCGGCCAACGTCCTGACTTTC. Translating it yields CASSQEGLAANVLTF.

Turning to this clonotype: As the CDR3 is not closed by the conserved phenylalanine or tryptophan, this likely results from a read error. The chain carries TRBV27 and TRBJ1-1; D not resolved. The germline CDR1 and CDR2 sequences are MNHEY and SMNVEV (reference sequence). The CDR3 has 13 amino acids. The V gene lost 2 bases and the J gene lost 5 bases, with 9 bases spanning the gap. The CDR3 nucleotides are TGTGCCAGCAGTTTACACTCGAGAACTGAAGCTTTCTGT. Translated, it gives CASSLHSRTEAFC.

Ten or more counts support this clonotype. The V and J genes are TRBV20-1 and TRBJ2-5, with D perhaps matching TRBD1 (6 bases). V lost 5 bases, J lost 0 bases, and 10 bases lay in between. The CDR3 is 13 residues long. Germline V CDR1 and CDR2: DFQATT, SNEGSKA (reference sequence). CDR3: CSAPGQNQETQYF. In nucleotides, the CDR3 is TGCAGTGCTCCCGGACAGAACCAAGAGACCCAGTACTTC.

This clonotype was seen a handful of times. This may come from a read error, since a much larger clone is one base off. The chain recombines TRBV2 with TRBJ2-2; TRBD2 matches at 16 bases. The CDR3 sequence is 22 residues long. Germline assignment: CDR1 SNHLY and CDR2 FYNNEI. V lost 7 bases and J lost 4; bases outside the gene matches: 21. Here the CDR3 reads CASTGGIGTSGREPFGTGELFF. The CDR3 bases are TGTGCCAGCACTGGAGGTATAGGGACTAGCGGGAGGGAACCGTTTGGCACCGGGGAGCTGTTTTTT.

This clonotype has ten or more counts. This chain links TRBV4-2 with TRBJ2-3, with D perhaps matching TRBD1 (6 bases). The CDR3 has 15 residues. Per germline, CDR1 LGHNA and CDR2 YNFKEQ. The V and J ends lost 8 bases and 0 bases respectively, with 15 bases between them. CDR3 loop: CASAHGTLSTDTQYF. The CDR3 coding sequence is TGTGCCAGCGCACACGGGACACTTAGCACAGATACGCAGTATTTT.

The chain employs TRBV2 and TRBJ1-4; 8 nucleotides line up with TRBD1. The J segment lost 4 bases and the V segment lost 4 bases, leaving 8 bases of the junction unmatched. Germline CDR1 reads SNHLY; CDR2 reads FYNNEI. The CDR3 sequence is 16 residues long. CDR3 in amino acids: CASSGRGRTLNEKLFF. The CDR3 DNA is TGTGCCAGCAGTGGCAGGGGGCGGACCCTTAATGAAAAACTGTTTTTT.

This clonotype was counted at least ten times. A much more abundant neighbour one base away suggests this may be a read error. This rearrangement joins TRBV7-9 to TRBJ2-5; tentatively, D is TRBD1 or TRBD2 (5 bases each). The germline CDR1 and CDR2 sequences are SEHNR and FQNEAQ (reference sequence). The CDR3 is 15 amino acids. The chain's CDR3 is CASSLWGRGQETQHF. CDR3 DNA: TGTGCCAGCAGCTTATGGGGGAGAGGGCAAGAGACCCAGCACTTC.